Listed below are T cell receptor beta chains from one sample, sequenced in a study of Siglec-9 on CD8 T cells in melanoma. Generated by immunoSEQ multiplex PCR, the TCRdb table keeps only in-frame clones and is missing some. This table holds 25,000 to 30,000 clones, 75% to 85% found once. The sample consisted of Siglec-9- CD8+ T cells sorted from blood. The receptor set was obtained from a human donor in good health. CDR3s include the opening cysteine and the closing phenylalanine or tryptophan. D genes are given only for firm matches. A clone size is listed for some rows: how often the clone was seen (once, few, many), or a class if it is expanded.

cdr3_nt	cdr3_aa	v_call	j_call	clone_size	d_call
TGCAGCGTTTTGTTGCAGGGCTCCGAGCAGTACTTC	CSVLLQGSEQYF	TRBV29-1	TRBJ2-7	.	.
TGTGCCAGCAGTTTCGGACACTTCAGTGAGCAGTTCTTC	CASSFGHFSEQFF	TRBV27	TRBJ2-1	.	.
TGTGCCAGCAGCCAACGAGCTTGGGGACGTGAAAAACTGTTTTTT	CASSQRAWGREKLFF	TRBV14	TRBJ1-4	.	.
TGTGCCAGCAGCCAAGGGACAATGGTTGGTTTAGAGACCCAGTACTTC	CASSQGTMVGLETQYF	TRBV14	TRBJ2-5	.	.
TGTGCCAGCAGCCTACAGGCGACGAACACTGAAGCTTTCTTT	CASSLQATNTEAFF	TRBV27	TRBJ1-1	.	.
TGTGCCACCTTCCAAAAGGGGTGGACAGATACGCAGTATTTT	CATFQKGWTDTQYF	TRBV15	TRBJ2-3	.	.
TGTGCCAGCAGGAGGGGGGAGCAAAGGAGCGGGGAGCTGTTTTTT	CASRRGEQRSGELFF	TRBV6-1	TRBJ2-2	.	.
TGTGCCAGCAGTTGGAGCAATCAGCCCCAGCATTTT	CASSWSNQPQHF	TRBV6-1	TRBJ1-5	few	.
TGTGCCAGTACCGATGGGCGGTACACTGAAGCTTTCTTT	CASTDGRYTEAFF	TRBV19	TRBJ1-1	.	.
TGTGCCAGCAGTCTACCCTCCGGGACAGGGGCAAACAATGAGCAGTTCTTC	CASSLPSGTGANNEQFF	TRBV27	TRBJ2-1	.	TRBD1
TGTGCCAGCAGCCGAGGAGACGAGCAGTACTTC	CASSRGDEQYF	TRBV7-9	TRBJ2-7	.	.
TGTGCCAGCAGCCCGGGACACCCGGACGACGGGGAGCTGTTTTTT	CASSPGHPDDGELFF	TRBV27	TRBJ2-2	.	.
TGTGCCAGCAGCTTAGAGGGCGGACTAGCGGGGTACAATGAGCAGTTCTTC	CASSLEGGLAGYNEQFF	TRBV7-9	TRBJ2-1	.	TRBD2
TGTGCCAGCAGCCCGATCCGGGACCCTAGCATAGCCAAAAACATTCAGTACTTC	CASSPIRDPSIAKNIQYF	TRBV9	TRBJ2-4	.	.
TGTGCCAGCAGTTTATTCGCAGATGTTCGTTACGAGCAGTACTTC	CASSLFADVRYEQYF	TRBV27	TRBJ2-7	.	.
TGTGCCAGCAGCAGGGGCGCGGATTCACCCCTCCACTTT	CASSRGADSPLHF	TRBV28	TRBJ1-6	few	.
TGTGCCAGCAGCTTAGCGATTACTAGCGGCTACAATGAGCAGTTCTTC	CASSLAITSGYNEQFF	TRBV7-2	TRBJ2-1	.	TRBD2
TGTGCCAGCAGCTTAGAGGGGGGGTTTTACAATGAGCAGTTCTTC	CASSLEGGFYNEQFF	TRBV11-2	TRBJ2-1	once	TRBD2
TGCAGCGTACCGGGACGCTCCCTAGATGGCTACACCTTC	CSVPGRSLDGYTF	TRBV29-1	TRBJ1-2	.	.
TGTGCTAGCAGATGCGGACAGGGGAGCTCCTACGAGCAGTACTTC	CASRCGQGSSYEQYF	TRBV7-7	TRBJ2-7	few	TRBD1
TGTGCCAGTAGTCCCACGGGACGCCCGGTTGTCTACGAGCAGTACTTC	CASSPTGRPVVYEQYF	TRBV19	TRBJ2-7	.	.
TGTGCCAGCAGCTTGGGTCCGAGCCCCAACACTGAAGCTTTCTTT	CASSLGPSPNTEAFF	TRBV5-6	TRBJ1-1	once	.
TGTGCCAGCAGTAATACAGGGTCCACCTACGAGCAGTACTTC	CASSNTGSTYEQYF	TRBV6-6	TRBJ2-7	.	.
TGTGCCAGTAGTGCCGGGACAGGGTTGAGTCAGCCCCAGCATTTT	CASSAGTGLSQPQHF	TRBV19	TRBJ1-5	.	TRBD1
TGTGCCAGCAGTTTATCAGGAGTTGGGGGGGTTCGTGGGAATTCACCCCTCCACTTT	CASSLSGVGGVRGNSPLHF	TRBV27	TRBJ1-6	.	.
TGTGCCAGCAGTGATAGACAGAGAGGCAAAAACGAAGCTTTCTTT	CASSDRQRGKNEAFF	TRBV27	TRBJ1-1	once	.
TGTGCCAGCAGCGGATTATTCGGGGCCGGGGCCGGGGAGCTGTTTTTT	CASSGLFGAGAGELFF	TRBV11-1	TRBJ2-2	.	.
TGTGCCAGTAATTATGGCGGGAGGGCGAGGAATGAGCAGTTCTTC	CASNYGGRARNEQFF	TRBV19	TRBJ2-1	.	TRBD2
TGCGCCAGCAGCCTCGAAGGACTAGCGGTCACCGGGGAGCTGTTTTTT	CASSLEGLAVTGELFF	TRBV4-1	TRBJ2-2	.	TRBD2
TGTGCCACCAGGGTCCGGTATGGCTACACCTTC	CATRVRYGYTF	TRBV19	TRBJ1-2	.	.
TGTGCCAGCAGCCGCGCGGGGGGGAGCAATCAGCCCCAGCATTTT	CASSRAGGSNQPQHF	TRBV11-2	TRBJ1-5	once	.
TGCAGCGTTTCGACAGGGTCTAGCTCCTACGAGCAGTACTTC	CSVSTGSSSYEQYF	TRBV29-1	TRBJ2-7	.	TRBD1
TGTGCCAGTAGTATTCAATGGAACACTGAAGCTTTCTTT	CASSIQWNTEAFF	TRBV19	TRBJ1-1	once	.
TGTGCCAGCAGCTTAGTAGCACGGGGGAAAAATGAAAAACTGTTTTTT	CASSLVARGKNEKLFF	TRBV11-2	TRBJ1-4	once	.
TGTGCCAGCAACCTCCCAGGGGCGGGTTACAATGAGCAGTTCTTC	CASNLPGAGYNEQFF	TRBV7-9	TRBJ2-1	few	.
TGTGCCAGCAGCCAGGGGCTTGGGGTCTCCTACAATGAGCAGTTCTTC	CASSQGLGVSYNEQFF	TRBV7-9	TRBJ2-1	.	.
TGTGCCAGCAGCCAAAAACGCGATGAGCGGGGCACAGATACGCAGTATTTT	CASSQKRDERGTDTQYF	TRBV7-6	TRBJ2-3	.	.
TGTGCCAGCAGCCCCACCGGCGGCGAGCAGTTCTTC	CASSPTGGEQFF	TRBV5-4	TRBJ2-1	.	.
TGCGCCAGCAGCTTGGAAATGGGGGTCATGAACACTGAAGCTTTCTTT	CASSLEMGVMNTEAFF	TRBV5-1	TRBJ1-1	.	.
TGTGCCAGCGTCAGAGGAGGAAACACCATATATTTT	CASVRGGNTIYF	TRBV2	TRBJ1-3	.	.
TGTGCCAGCAGTTTATCCCCAGGGCTGGGGTATGGCTACACCTTC	CASSLSPGLGYGYTF	TRBV27	TRBJ1-2	.	.
TGTGCCAGCAGTTTACAGGGGAACACCGGGGAGCTGTTTTTT	CASSLQGNTGELFF	TRBV5-6	TRBJ2-2	.	.